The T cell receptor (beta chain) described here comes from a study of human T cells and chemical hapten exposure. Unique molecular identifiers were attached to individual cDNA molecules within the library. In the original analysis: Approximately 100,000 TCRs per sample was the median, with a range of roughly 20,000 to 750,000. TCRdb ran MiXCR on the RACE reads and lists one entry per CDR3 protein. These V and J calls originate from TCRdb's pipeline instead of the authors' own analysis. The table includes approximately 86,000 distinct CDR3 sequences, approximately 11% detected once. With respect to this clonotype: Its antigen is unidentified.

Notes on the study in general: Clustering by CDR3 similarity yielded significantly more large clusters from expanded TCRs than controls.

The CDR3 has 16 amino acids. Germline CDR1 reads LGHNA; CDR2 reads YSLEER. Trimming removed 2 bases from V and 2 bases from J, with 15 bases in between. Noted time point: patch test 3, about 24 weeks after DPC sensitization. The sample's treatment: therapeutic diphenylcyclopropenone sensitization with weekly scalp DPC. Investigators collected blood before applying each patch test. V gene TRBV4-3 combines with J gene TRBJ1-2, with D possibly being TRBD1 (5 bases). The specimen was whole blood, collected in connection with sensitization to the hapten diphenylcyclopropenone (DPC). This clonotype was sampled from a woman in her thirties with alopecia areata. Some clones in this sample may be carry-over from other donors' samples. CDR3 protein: CASSQTGTPGNYGYTF. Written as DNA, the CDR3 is TGCGCCAGCAGCCAAACCGGGACGCCTGGCAACTATGGCTACACCTTC.